The entry below describes one T cell receptor (beta chain). This entry belongs to a study of blood T cell repertoires in COVID-19. Study context: PBMCs, B-cell-depleted T cells, or T cells were the source of the cDNA or gDNA that made up the material.

Using immunoSEQ multiplex PCR, the repertoire was profiled, and TCRdb retains in-frame clones only, with some absent. The sample gives 97,000 or so clones, around 73% of which show up once; over 7.5% is in the top ten. Per the germline V gene, CDR1 is SGHVS and CDR2 is FNYEAQ. The CDR3 length is 17 residues. V shed 5 bases, J shed 8 bases, and the junction held 11 bases outside the gene matches. J is TRBJ2-1 and V is TRBV7-6; 14 positions match TRBD2. This receptor was taken from a man between 60 and 75 years old with active or convalescent COVID-19. Sequences were obtained from peripheral blood. The DNA for the CDR3 is TGTGCCAGCAGCATCCTCTCCGGGACTAGCGGGAGTTATGAGCAGTTCTTC. The encoded protein is CASSILSGTSGSYEQFF.